One and the same sample provided the 6 T cell receptor beta chains below, sequenced in a study of neurological immune-mediated disorders. TCRdb independently ran MiXCR on the 5' RACE reads; one entry per CDR3 protein. Of around 20,000 distinct CDR3 sequences listed, around a quarter are singletons. Sequenced input: PBMCs. The source of these receptors is a man between 45 and 60 years old with HTLV-1-associated myelopathy (HAM/TSP).

The V gene is TRBV12-3 or TRBV12-4, the J gene TRBJ1-2; no clear D gene. The CDR3 is 13 residues long. The V gene lost 3 bases and the J gene lost 4 bases, with 9 bases spanning the gap. CDR3 in DNA: TGTGCCAGCAGTTTCAGGCGGACCTATGGCTACACCTTC. Amino acid sequence: CASSFRRTYGYTF.

This clonotype was detected many times. The chain uses TRBV4-1 and TRBJ2-7; D is unclear. The CDR3 runs to 18 residues. Germline values: CDR1 MGHRA, CDR2 YSYEKL. V lost 0 bases and J 6 bases, leaving 24 bases between the germline ends. The CDR3 region has the DNA TGCGCCAGCAGCCAAGAGGGTTCTCGGCGGACCTCCTTGCCCGAGCAGTACTTC. This translates into CASSQEGSRRTSLPEQYF.

This clonotype was counted a few times. J is TRBJ2-7 and V is TRBV6-5; D is unclear. The CDR3 loop spans 13 amino acids. V was shortened by 2 bases and J by 3 bases, with 8 bases between the two germline ends. CDR1 is MNHEY, CDR2 SVGAGI, per germline. The CDR3 DNA sequence: TGTGCCAGCAGTTACAGGGAATTCTACGAGCAGTACTTC. This gives the protein CASSYREFYEQYF.

V is TRBV11-2 and J is TRBJ2-1; 8 bases map to TRBD1. The CDR3 sequence is 15 residues long. Losses at the gene ends were 5 bases for V and 5 bases for J; bases not matched to a gene: 8. Looked up from germline, CDR1 is SGHAT and CDR2 is FQNNGV. As DNA, the CDR3 is TGTGCCAGCAGCGTCGACAGGGGTCCACACAATGAGCAGTTCTTC. It translates to CASSVDRGPHNEQFF. Drawing the rest from reference TRBV11-2 and TRBJ2-1, the complete variable domain is EAGVAQSPRYKIIEKRQSVAFWCNPISGHATLYWYQQILGQGPKLLIQFQNNGVVDDSQLPKDRFSAERLKGVDSTLKIQPAKLEDSAVYLCASSVDRGPHNEQFFGPGTRLTVL.

V usage is TRBV20-1 and J usage is TRBJ2-7, with 9 bases aligning to TRBD2. The V segment lost 6 bases and the J segment 4 bases; nucleotides outside the gene matches: 10. Germline CDR1 reads DFQATT; CDR2 reads SNEGSKA (reference sequence). The CDR3 is 14 amino acids. DNA of the CDR3: TGCAGTGCCGGGGGCCTAGCGGGGATATACGAGCAGTACTTC. Encoded protein: CSAGGLAGIYEQYF.

CDR3 DNA: TGTGCCATCGGGGCAGGGGTAGGAGCCGGGGAGCTGTTTTTT. Protein product: CAIGAGVGAGELFF. The chain employs TRBV10-3 and TRBJ2-2, with D possibly being TRBD1 (6 bases). Germline assignment: CDR1 ENHRY and CDR2 SYGVKD. The germline V and J ends were trimmed by 8 bases and 6 bases, with 16 bases remaining between them. The CDR3 has 14 residues.